The 19 T cell receptor beta chains in this list originate from one sample, sequenced in a study of T cell responses to AZD1222 COVID-19 vaccine. Sequenced by immunoSEQ multiplex PCR; TCRdb stores in-frame clones only, minus some. Of around 270,000 clones in the sample, 94% were seen once. Source: peripheral blood, taken 28 days after the second AZD1222 dose. The receptors come from an adult who received the AZD1222 COVID-19 vaccine.

This sequence joins TRBV11-2 and TRBJ2-1; TRBD1 agrees at 8 bases. The CDR3 totals 15 residues. Germline V lookup: CDR1 SGHAT, CDR2 FQNNGV. Trimming at V came to 3 bases and at J to 4 bases, leaving 5 bases not matched to a gene. CDR3 protein: CASSFPGGSYNEQFF. The CDR3 bases are TGTGCCAGCAGCTTTCCAGGGGGCTCGTACAATGAGCAGTTCTTC.

CDR3 bases: TGTGCCAGCAGTAATCGAGGGGAGCAGTACTTC. Its translation is CASSNRGEQYF. This rearrangement joins TRBV12-3 or TRBV12-4 to TRBJ2-7; D might be TRBD2 (5 bases). The CDR3 consists of 11 residues. V was trimmed by 5 bases and J by 7 bases, leaving 9 bases between them.

The rearrangement links TRBV28 to TRBJ2-7, with D perhaps being TRBD1 or TRBD2 (6 bases each). The CDR3 runs to 16 residues. Germline V gene lookup returns CDR1 MDHEN and CDR2 SYDVKM. Trimming took 3 bases from V and 4 from J, leaving 19 bases between them. The CDR3 DNA sequence: TGTGCCAGCAGTTTCCGCCGGGGGCCTGGGGAATACGAGCAGTACTTC. This codes for CASSFRRGPGEYEQYF.

V gene TRBV4-3 combines with J gene TRBJ2-2, with 11 positions matching TRBD2. V shed 4 bases and J 14 bases; nucleotides not matched to a gene: 9. The CDR3 totals 14 residues. Germline V lookup: CDR1 LGHNA, CDR2 YSLEER. The DNA of the CDR3 is TGCGCCAGCAGCCCGGGACTAGCGGACCAACCTCTGTTTTTT. The encoded protein is CASSPGLADQPLFF.

This rearrangement joins TRBV7-9 to TRBJ1-5; weak D call: TRBD1 (5 bases). Germline values: CDR1 SEHNR, CDR2 FQNEAQ (reference sequence). The CDR3 totals 16 residues. The V gene lost 4 bases and the J gene lost 5 bases, with 18 bases spanning the gap. CDR3 protein: CASSSEVGGEDQPQHF. DNA of the CDR3: TGTGCCAGCAGCTCCGAGGTGGGGGGGGAAGATCAGCCCCAGCATTTT.

This chain links TRBV7-2 with TRBJ2-1; 8 bases are shared with TRBD1. There are 13 residues in the CDR3. After removal of 5 bases from V and 7 bases from J, the junction contained 4 bases not matched to a gene. Germline CDR1 and CDR2: SGHTA and FQGNSA. The CDR3, as DNA: TGTGCCAGCAGCCGACAGGGGTGGAATGAGCAGTTCTTC. Its translation: CASSRQGWNEQFF.

This chain connects TRBV19 to TRBJ1-2; D may be TRBD1 (5 bases). CDR1 LNHDA and CDR2 SQIVND come from the germline V gene (reference sequence). The CDR3 runs 15 residues. Deletions cut 7 bases from V and 4 bases from J, with 19 bases between. The chain's CDR3 is CASKEGPGLGYGYTF. For the CDR3, the DNA is TGTGCCAGTAAGGAAGGACCAGGGCTTGGCTATGGCTACACCTTC. The whole variable domain, filled in from reference TRBV19 and TRBJ1-2, reads DGGITQSPKYLFRKEGQNVTLSCEQNLNHDAMYWYRQDPGQGLRLIYYSQIVNDFQKGDIAEGYSVSREKKESFPLTVTSAQKNPTAFYLCASKEGPGLGYGYTFGSGTRLTVV.

The rearrangement joins TRBV7-2 to TRBJ1-2; 7 bases are shared with TRBD1. The junction had 8 bases not matched to a gene; V was cut back by 5 bases and J by 5 bases. The CDR3 contains 14 residues. CDR1 is SGHTA, CDR2 FQGNSA, per germline. Here the CDR3 reads CASSRDSGKYGYTF. The CDR3 nucleotides read TGTGCCAGCAGCAGGGACAGCGGGAAGTATGGCTACACCTTC.

This clone was recorded only once. V gene TRBV11-2 combines with J gene TRBJ2-7; a weak D match, TRBD2 (6 bases). CDR1 and CDR2 from the germline V gene are SGHAT and FQNNGV. The V and J ends lost 5 bases and 2 bases respectively, with 13 bases between them. CDR3 length: 14 amino acids. CDR3 in DNA: TGTGCCAGCAGCACCCGGCGGGGTCCCTACGAGCAGTACTTC. It codes for CASSTRRGPYEQYF.

The chain couples TRBV5-1 to TRBJ1-3; D gene unclear. This CDR3 comprises 15 residues. V gave up 1 base and J gave up 0 bases, with 8 bases separating them. Germline V CDR1 and CDR2: SGHRS, YFSETQ. The DNA of the CDR3 is TGCGCCAGCAGCTTGAACGATAACTCTGGAAACACCATATATTTT. Its translation: CASSLNDNSGNTIYF.

This clone was observed a single time. The chain recombines TRBV10-3 with TRBJ2-7, with 12 positions matching TRBD1. J was trimmed by 1 base and V by 3 bases; bases with no gene match: 13. This CDR3 contains 19 residues. Germline V lookup: CDR1 ENHRY, CDR2 SYGVKD. The CDR3: CAISDRSRDRGQKSYEQYF. The DNA for the CDR3 is TGTGCCATCAGTGACCGAAGCCGGGACAGGGGGCAAAAATCCTACGAGCAGTACTTC.

The V call is TRBV11-2, the J call TRBJ2-3, with 15 bases identical to TRBD2. Germline CDR1 is SGHAT and CDR2 is FQNNGV. This CDR3 is built from 17 residues. The J segment lost 6 bases and the V segment lost 2 bases, leaving 6 bases of the junction unmatched. The CDR3 sequence is CASSLSRTSGGADTQYF. CDR3 in DNA: TGTGCCAGCAGCTTATCCCGGACTAGCGGGGGGGCGGATACGCAGTATTTT.

Here the CDR3 reads CASSILNNQPQHF. In nucleotides, the CDR3 is TGTGCCAGTAGTATCCTTAACAATCAGCCCCAGCATTTT. J is TRBJ1-5 and V is TRBV19; D gene unclear. Trimming removed 3 bases from V and 3 bases from J, with 6 bases in between. The V gene's germline CDR1 is LNHDA and CDR2 SQIVND (reference sequence). The CDR3 is 13 residues long.

The chain couples TRBV19 to TRBJ2-1; tentatively, D is TRBD1 (6 bases). Germline assignment: CDR1 LNHDA and CDR2 SQIVND (reference sequence). The CDR3 sequence is 13 residues long. Trimming left V 1 base short and J 7 bases short, with 8 bases between. Here the CDR3 reads CASSIARGNEQFF. The CDR3 nucleotides read TGTGCCAGTAGTATAGCCAGGGGAAATGAGCAGTTCTTC.

The rearrangement uses TRBV29-1 and TRBJ2-1; D is perhaps TRBD2 (5 bases). Germline V gives CDR1 SQVTM, CDR2 ANQGSEA. The length of the CDR3 is 13 residues. Trimming took 6 bases from V and 0 from J, leaving 9 bases between them. The CDR3: CSVLRGSYNEQFF. The DNA for the CDR3 is TGCAGCGTCCTCCGGGGCTCCTACAATGAGCAGTTCTTC.

This chain joins TRBV9 and TRBJ2-3, with D perhaps being TRBD1 or TRBD2 (5 bases each). The germline V and J ends were trimmed by 4 bases and 3 bases, with 15 bases remaining between them. The CDR3 sequence is 15 residues long. The germline gives CDR1 SGDLS, CDR2 YYNGEE. CDR3 in amino acids: CASSPRVGVTDTQYF. In DNA, the CDR3 is TGTGCCAGCAGCCCCCGTGTGGGGGTTACAGATACGCAGTATTTT.

The J gene is TRBJ2-5, the V gene TRBV3-1 (or the pseudogene TRBV3-2); tentative D call: TRBD2 (6 bases). The CDR3 loop spans 15 amino acids. Trimming cost V 1 base and J 1 base, with 10 bases left between them. CDR1 and CDR2 (germline): LGHDT, YNNKEL (reference sequence). CDR3 bases: TGTGCCAGCAGCCAAGTTCGGGGGTCCCAAGAGACCCAGTACTTC. Amino acids: CASSQVRGSQETQYF.

The chain links TRBV21-1 to TRBJ1-3; the table's D call, TRBD1, was not checked against the DNA. TRBV21-1 is a known pseudogene. The CDR3 loop spans 18 amino acids. The CDR3 nucleotides read TGTGCCAGCAGCAAAGAAGAACCGGGACAGTATTCTGGAAACACCATATATTTT. Translation: CASSKEEPGQYSGNTIYF.

This chain joins TRBV13 and TRBJ1-2; 10 nucleotides align to TRBD1. The CDR3 spans 14 residues. Germline CDR1 reads PRHDT; CDR2 reads FYEKMQ (reference sequence). After removal of 4 bases from V and 8 bases from J, the junction contained 7 bases not matched to a gene. This chain's CDR3 is CASSSTGTGVGYTF. For the CDR3, the DNA is TGTGCCAGCAGCTCAACCGGGACAGGGGTAGGCTACACCTTC.